This TCR beta chain was obtained from a study of Ad26.COV2.S vaccination and SARS-CoV-2 variants (dated by TCRdb to about 2021). Regarding the complete study: Donors in the vaccine arm were drawn from COV1001, a multicentre, randomized, double-blind, placebo-controlled phase I-IIa trial testing Ad26.COV2.S in healthy adults. The TCR-sequenced set comprised about 32 samples: some 20 Ad26.COV2.S vaccine recipients, 5 placebo recipients and 8 SARS-CoV-2 convalescent individuals. TCRbeta repertoire sequencing served as the tool for gauging how specific and how broad the SARS-CoV-2-reactive T cell receptors were following Ad26.COV2.S vaccination. Ad26.COV2.S was administered intramuscularly at 5 x 10^10 or 1 x 10^11 viral particles, either as a single shot or as two shots given 56 days apart. Participants in the trial were split at random into five groups of five each, receiving low-dose or high-dose Ad26.COV2.S once or twice, or else placebo on both occasions. Investigators remained blinded to trial group allocation during experiments and outcome assessment. Study-level results and caveats: The study was not powered for comparison of responses between vaccine doses or regimens. According to the authors, total T cell responses may have been underestimated by the TCR breadth and depth analyses. Compared with placebo recipients, Ad26.COV2.S recipients showed higher spike-specific TCR breadth (P = 0.0014). Non-spike TCR breadth was comparable between vaccine and placebo recipients, consistent with the vaccine containing only spike. After vaccination, substantial breadth of spike-specific CD8+ and CD4+ T cell responses was reported.

The germline V gene encodes CDR1 MNHEY and CDR2 SVGEGT. Measured from the cysteine to the phenylalanine, the CDR3 is 17 residues long. Kept here is only the CDR3 DNA, which spans 51 bases and is read in frame from base 1. A distance of 22 bases separates the germline ends of V and J, which lose 5 bases and 5 bases respectively. Concerning this clone itself: Its antigen target is currently unknown. Per-nucleotide qualities are absent, and no much larger clonotype sits a single base away.

The treatment or condition label of this sample denotes: approximately 18 received Ad26.COV2.S at low or high dose, single or two shots; several received placebo; per-sample allocation not given. Repertoires of vaccine and placebo recipients were sequenced from samples collected on day 63 after the first injection. In Cohort 1b, 25 adults aged 18-55 years were enrolled at a single site in Boston, USA, between 29 July and 7 August 2020. Ad26.COV2.S was a replication-incompetent adenovirus type 26 vector that expressed a prefusion-stabilized SARS-CoV-2 spike protein derived from the original Wuhan strain. TCRbeta CDR3 regions were sequenced with the immunoSEQ Assay. After extraction, genomic DNA underwent amplification by bias-controlled multiplex PCR, followed by high-throughput sequencing. In the source study's methods: Collapsing and filtering of sequences were performed to quantify the absolute abundance of each unique TCRbeta CDR3 region. T cell fraction was estimated by normalizing TCRbeta template counts to usable DNA, with usable DNA measured through amplification of reference genes found in all nucleated cells. Repertoire TCRs were annotated as SARS-CoV-2-specific by exact matching of V gene, CDR3 amino acid sequence and J gene to a known reactive TCR set. The reference SARS-CoV-2 TCR set was obtained from MIRA and was filtered for enrichment in COVID-19-positive ImmuneCODE repertoires, whereby public or cross-reactive TCRs were removed. Using the MIRA antigens, annotated TCRs were further analysed by specific ORF or by position within an ORF. Depth was the summed frequency of annotated unique rearrangements, while breadth was defined as annotated unique rearrangements over total unique productive rearrangements. Group comparisons of TCR breadth used two-sided Wilcoxon rank-sum tests. TCRdb mirrors the immuneACCESS table, restricted to in-frame sequences. Some clones are absent from its copies; in checked studies, under half trace to an unresolved V gene, and the reason for the others is unknown. D and trimming were read from the DNA, whereas the V and J calls and clone size are those reported in that table. The sample has 200,000 to 250,000 clones on record, roughly 90% of them singletons. The ten largest account for around 10% of the sample.

Sequences were derived from peripheral blood, sampled in a trial of Ad26.COV2.S vaccine versus placebo. This chain is built from TRBV6-2 or TRBV6-3 and TRBJ2-1, with TRBD1 perhaps the D gene, on 6 matching bases. This TCR was recovered from a person between 18 and 65 years old who received the Ad26.COV2.S COVID-19 vaccine or a placebo. The CDR3 region: CASSPRLGGGPHNEQFF. The nucleotide sequence is TGTGCCAGCAGTCCGAGGCTTGGGGGCGGGCCCCACAATGAGCAGTTCTTC.